The 16 T cell receptor beta chains below were found in one sample sequenced in a study of blood T cell repertoires in COVID-19. Here immunoSEQ multiplex PCR was the method, and the copy in TCRdb shows in-frame clones only, minus some. This table has about 92,000 clones, over 70% appearing once. The sequencing sample was made of peripheral blood. Receptors originate from a man in his fifties who had recovered from COVID-19.

This chain connects TRBV19 to TRBJ2-5, with TRBD2 as a possible D gene (5 bases). The V end lost 8 bases, the J end lost 2 bases, and 15 bases lay between the germline ends. CDR1 and CDR2 from the germline V gene are LNHDA and SQIVND (reference sequence). The CDR3 contains 14 residues. The CDR3: CASGSSLMQETQYF. CDR3 nucleotides: TGTGCCAGTGGGAGCTCGCTAATGCAAGAGACCCAGTACTTC.

This clone was found once. The chain couples TRBV4-2 to TRBJ2-7; D perhaps matches TRBD1 (6 bases). Germline V gene lookup returns CDR1 LGHNA and CDR2 YNFKEQ. Trimming removed 0 bases from V and 3 bases from J, with 15 bases in between. CDR3 length: 16 amino acids. Here the CDR3 reads CASSQEVRIGGYEQYF. Here the CDR3 DNA reads TGTGCCAGCAGCCAAGAGGTGCGGATAGGGGGCTACGAGCAGTACTTC.

This clone was counted many times. The CDR3 is CASSQEIRLAVAGELFF. The CDR3 bases are TGCGCCAGCAGCCAAGAAATACGCTTGGCCGTGGCCGGGGAGCTGTTTTTT. The chain employs TRBV4-1 and TRBJ2-2; no firm D call. Per the germline V gene, CDR1 is MGHRA and CDR2 is YSYEKL. Deletions cut 0 bases from V and 6 bases from J, with 17 bases between. This CDR3 is 17 amino acids long.

The chain joins TRBV7-3 to TRBJ1-2, with 10 bases fitting TRBD1. V lost 2 bases, J lost 8 bases, and 2 bases stayed unmatched. CDR1 and CDR2 from the germline V gene are SGHTA and FQGTGA. This CDR3 is built from 13 residues. CDR3 loop: CASSLQTGGGYTF. CDR3 DNA: TGTGCCAGCAGCTTACAGACAGGGGGCGGCTACACCTTC. Full variable domain (missing parts from reference TRBV7-3 and TRBJ1-2): GAGVSQTPSNKVTEKGKYVELRCDPISGHTALYWYRQSLGQGPEFLIYFQGTGAADDSGLPNDRFFAVRPEGSVSTLKIQRTERGDSAVYLCASSLQTGGGYTFGSGTRLTVV.

A note on this clone: Mismatch with germline at one junction end may stem from a read error. The J gene is TRBJ1-1, the V gene TRBV7-7; TRBD1 matches 8 bases. This CDR3 is 13 amino acids long. Looked up from germline, CDR1 is SSHAT and CDR2 is FNYEAQ (reference sequence). In DNA, the CDR3 is TGTGCTAGCAGCATAGACAGGGGTAGTGAAGCTTTCTTT. Protein product: CASSIDRGSEAFF.

J is TRBJ2-3 and V is TRBV7-2; TRBD2 is a possible D gene (7 bases). With 1 base removed from V and 7 bases from J, the gap between germline ends came to 12 bases. The CDR3 length is 14 residues. The germline V gene has CDR1 SGHTA and CDR2 FQGNSA. The CDR3 sequence is CASSLGGGSNTQYF. The CDR3 nucleotides are TGTGCCAGCAGCTTAGGGGGGGGCTCAAATACGCAGTATTTT.

The rearrangement links TRBV11-2 to TRBJ1-1; unclear D gene. There are 15 residues in the CDR3. Trimming stripped 5 bases from V and 2 bases from J, with 15 bases between. Germline V gene sequence: CDR1 SGHAT, CDR2 FQNNGV. The CDR3 DNA sequence: TGTGCCAGCAGCGCCCAGGCCTGGTATAACACTGAAGCTTTCTTT. This sequence encodes CASSAQAWYNTEAFF.

The sample holds a few counts of this clone. The chain combines TRBV7-2 with TRBJ1-5; D is uncertain. CDR1 and CDR2 (germline): SGHTA, FQGNSA. The V gene lost 7 bases and the J gene lost 0 bases, with 7 bases spanning the gap. The CDR3 is 13 residues long. CDR3 sequence reads: CASTFYSNQPQHF. The CDR3 nucleotides are TGTGCCAGCACCTTTTATAGCAATCAGCCCCAGCATTTT.

The chain has TRBV28 and TRBJ2-1; a possible D gene is TRBD2 (6 bases). Germline V gene sequence: CDR1 MDHEN, CDR2 SYDVKM. V shed 3 bases and J shed 12 bases, with 12 bases lying between them. The CDR3 contains 12 residues. The DNA of the CDR3 is TGTGCCAGCAGTTTCGGCGGGGCCTTGCAGTTCTTC. Its protein product is CASSFGGALQFF.

V usage is TRBV29-1 and J usage is TRBJ2-7, with D perhaps TRBD2 (6 bases). Per the germline V gene, CDR1 is SQVTM and CDR2 is ANQGSEA. Trimming removed 5 bases from V and 6 bases from J, with 17 bases in between. The CDR3 covers 13 residues. CDR3 in DNA: TGCAGCGTTAAAGGATGGCTCGGGGGCGAGCAGTACTTC. It codes for CSVKGWLGGEQYF.

As DNA, the CDR3 is TGTGCCAGCACCCTACAGGGTGGGGATGAAAAACTGTTTTTT. Translated: CASTLQGGDEKLFF. The J gene is TRBJ1-4, the V gene TRBV6-5; a possible D gene is TRBD1 (6 bases). The CDR3 has 14 amino acids. CDR1 and CDR2 from the germline V gene are MNHEY and SVGAGI. The V and J ends lost 7 bases and 6 bases respectively, with 15 bases between them.

The genes are TRBV5-1 and TRBJ2-5; 7 positions match TRBD2. The CDR3 spans 13 residues. The trim removed 2 bases at V and 3 bases at J, leaving 1 base unmatched. In germline, CDR1 is SGHRS, CDR2 YFSETQ. The CDR3 DNA reads as TGCGCCAGCAGCTTAAGCGGGGAAGAGACCCAGTACTTC. Protein product: CASSLSGEETQYF.

The V gene is TRBV27, the J gene TRBJ2-2, with 13 nucleotides matching TRBD2. The length of the CDR3 is 16 residues. The V segment lost 5 bases and the J segment 7 bases; nucleotides outside the gene matches: 7. CDR1 and CDR2 (germline): MNHEY, SMNVEV (reference sequence). In DNA, the CDR3 is TGTGCCAGCAGTCAACTAGCGGGAGGGCGCGGCGGGGAGCTGTTTTTT. Its translation: CASSQLAGGRGGELFF.

The chain has TRBV6-2 or TRBV6-3 and TRBJ1-1, with 7 bases matching TRBD1. V was clipped by 0 bases and J by 1 base; unmatched bases: 11. Per germline, CDR1 MNHEY and CDR2 SVGEGT. The CDR3 spans 18 residues. CDR3 in DNA: TGTGCCAGCAGTTACTCGATTCTAGGACAGGTAAAGAACACTGAAGCTTTCTTT. Translation: CASSYSILGQVKNTEAFF.

V usage is TRBV3-1 (or the pseudogene TRBV3-2) and J usage is TRBJ2-7, with a tentative D call TRBD1 (6 bases). The CDR3 spans 13 residues. The V gene's germline CDR1 is LGHDT and CDR2 YNNKEL (reference sequence). The V end lost 5 bases, the J end lost 5 bases, and 13 bases lay between the germline ends. CDR3 region: CASSFPRGNEQYF. The CDR3 coding sequence is TGTGCCAGCAGCTTTCCCAGGGGTAACGAGCAGTACTTC.

The chain couples TRBV5-1 to TRBJ2-2; TRBD1 agrees at 7 bases. The CDR3 runs to 14 residues. After removal of 3 bases from V and 10 bases from J, the junction contained 9 bases not matched to a gene. The germline gives CDR1 SGHRS, CDR2 YFSETQ. CDR3 in amino acids: CASSWGTAQPELFF. Written as DNA, the CDR3 is TGCGCCAGCAGCTGGGGGACAGCTCAGCCGGAGCTGTTTTTT.